The source of this T cell receptor (beta chain) is a study of blood T cell repertoires in COVID-19. As originally analysed: Amplification of reference gene primers was used by the study to estimate nucleated cell counts. The repertoire was sequenced with immunoSEQ multiplex PCR; TCRdb's copy has only in-frame clones and lacks some. The D gene and trimming were derived from the DNA, and the V and J assignments and clone size from that table. The data show 160,000 or so clones, about 80% seen once. The CDR3 has 15 amino acids. V gave up 3 bases and J gave up 1 base; unmatched junction bases: 5. CDR1 and CDR2 (germline): DFQATT, SNEGSKA (reference sequence).

The sample taken for sequencing was peripheral blood. The sequence came from a man aged 70 or older with active or convalescent COVID-19. The chain combines TRBV20-1 with TRBJ2-1; TRBD2 matches at 8 bases. The CDR3 DNA sequence: TGCAGTGCTAGTCGGGGACTAGTATCCTACAATGAGCAGTTCTTC. It translates to CSASRGLVSYNEQFF.